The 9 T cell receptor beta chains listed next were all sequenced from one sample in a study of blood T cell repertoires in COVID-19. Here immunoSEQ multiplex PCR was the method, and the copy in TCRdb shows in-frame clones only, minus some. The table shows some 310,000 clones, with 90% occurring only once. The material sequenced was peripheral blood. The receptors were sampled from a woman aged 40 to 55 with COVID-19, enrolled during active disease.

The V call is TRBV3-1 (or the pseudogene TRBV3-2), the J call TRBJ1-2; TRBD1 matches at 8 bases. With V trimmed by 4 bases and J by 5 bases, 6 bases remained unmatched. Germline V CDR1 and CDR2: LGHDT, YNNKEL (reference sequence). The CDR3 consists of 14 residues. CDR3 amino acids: CASSRTGSGYGYTF. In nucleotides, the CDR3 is TGTGCCAGCAGCCGGACAGGGTCGGGATATGGCTACACCTTC.

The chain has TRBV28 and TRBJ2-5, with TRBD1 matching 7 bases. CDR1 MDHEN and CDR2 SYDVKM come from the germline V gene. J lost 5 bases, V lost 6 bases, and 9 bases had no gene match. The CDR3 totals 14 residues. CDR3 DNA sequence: TGTGCCAGCAGATTGGGGGACAGTGGGGAGACCCAGTACTTC. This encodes CASRLGDSGETQYF.

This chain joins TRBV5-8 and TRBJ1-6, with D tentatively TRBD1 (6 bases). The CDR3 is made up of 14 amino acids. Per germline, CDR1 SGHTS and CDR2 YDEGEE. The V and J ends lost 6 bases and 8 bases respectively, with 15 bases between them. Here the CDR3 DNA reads TGTGCCAGCACCCACGGGGGGGCGGATTCACCCCTCCACTTT. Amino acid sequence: CASTHGGADSPLHF. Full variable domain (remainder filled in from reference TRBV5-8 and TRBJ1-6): EAGVTQSPTHLIKTRGQQATLRCSPISGHTSVYWYQQALGLGLQFLLWYDEGEERNRGNFPPRFSGRQFPNYSSELNVNALELEDSALYLCASTHGGADSPLHFGNGTRLTVT.

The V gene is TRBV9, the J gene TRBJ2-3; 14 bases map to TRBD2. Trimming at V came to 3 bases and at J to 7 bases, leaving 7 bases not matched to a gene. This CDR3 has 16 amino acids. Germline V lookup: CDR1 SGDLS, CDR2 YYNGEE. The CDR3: CASSARLAGGPNTQYF. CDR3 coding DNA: TGTGCCAGCAGCGCAAGACTAGCGGGAGGGCCAAATACGCAGTATTTT.

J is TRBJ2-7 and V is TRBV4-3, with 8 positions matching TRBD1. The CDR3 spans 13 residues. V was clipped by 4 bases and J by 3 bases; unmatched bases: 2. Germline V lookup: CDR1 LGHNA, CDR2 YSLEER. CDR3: CASSRDRRYEQYF. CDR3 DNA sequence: TGCGCCAGCAGCCGGGACAGGCGCTACGAGCAGTACTTC.

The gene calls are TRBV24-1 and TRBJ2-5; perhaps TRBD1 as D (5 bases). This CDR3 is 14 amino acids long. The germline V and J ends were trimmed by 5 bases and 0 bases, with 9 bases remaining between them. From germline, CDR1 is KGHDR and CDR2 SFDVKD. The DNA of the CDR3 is TGTGCCACCAGTGCCCCGACAGACCAAGAGACCCAGTACTTC. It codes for CATSAPTDQETQYF.

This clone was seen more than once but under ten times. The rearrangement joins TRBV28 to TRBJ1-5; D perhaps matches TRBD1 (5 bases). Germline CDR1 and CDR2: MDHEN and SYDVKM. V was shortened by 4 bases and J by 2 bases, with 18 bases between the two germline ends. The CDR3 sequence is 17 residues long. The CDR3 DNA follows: TGTGCCAGCAGTTCCCATGACAGAGATCGCCGCAATCAGCCCCAGCATTTT. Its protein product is CASSSHDRDRRNQPQHF.

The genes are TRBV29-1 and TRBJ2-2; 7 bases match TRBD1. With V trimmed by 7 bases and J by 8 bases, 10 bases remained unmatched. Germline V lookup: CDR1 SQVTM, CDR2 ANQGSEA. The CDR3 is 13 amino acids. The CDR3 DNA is TGCAGCGGAGTCAGGGGGAAATGGGGGGAGCTGTTTTTT. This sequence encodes CSGVRGKWGELFF.

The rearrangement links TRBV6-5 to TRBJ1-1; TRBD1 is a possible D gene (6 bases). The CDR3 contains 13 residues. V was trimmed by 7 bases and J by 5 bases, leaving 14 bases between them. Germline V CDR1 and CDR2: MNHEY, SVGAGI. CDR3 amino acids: CASTPGTRTEAFF. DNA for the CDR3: TGTGCCAGCACCCCCGGGACAAGAACTGAAGCTTTCTTT.